The entry that follows covers one T cell receptor beta chain sequence. This sample is part of a study of blood T cell repertoires in COVID-19. Overall study context: Material from acute and convalescent COVID-19 was sourced from the United States, Italy and Spain. T cells, B-cell-depleted T cells, or PBMCs supplied cDNA or gDNA.

The length of the CDR3 is 16 residues. Per the germline V gene, CDR1 is SNHLY and CDR2 is FYNNEI. Trimming took 8 bases from V and 3 from J, leaving 21 bases between them. Per the authors' pipeline: Estimation of nucleated cell counts relied on the amplification of reference gene primers. The repertoire was sequenced with immunoSEQ multiplex PCR; TCRdb's copy has only in-frame clones and lacks some. D and trimming come from the DNA, and the V and J calls and clone size come from that table. This sample has fewer than 250,000 clones, with 80% to 90% found just once. The specimen was peripheral blood. The gene calls are TRBV2 and TRBJ2-3, with D possibly TRBD2 on 6 matching bases. This receptor was identified in a woman between 50 and 59 years old with acute or convalescent COVID-19. This chain's CDR3 is CASYVGSQAGTDTQYF. The CDR3 DNA follows: TGTGCCAGCTACGTCGGGAGTCAGGCGGGGACAGATACGCAGTATTTT.